Reported below is one T cell receptor (beta chain). Antigen specificity is unknown. This sample was taken from a study of tumor-infiltrating lymphocytes in primary liver carcinoma. The overall study: Measuring 4.2 to 10 cm across, the tumors were staged as T1-T3 N0M0. General study points: Being bulk and unsorted, samples allowed no CD4+ and CD8+ repertoire comparison.

Unsorted whole blood supplied the blood RNA, and germline DNA was isolated too. Preoperatively, peripheral blood was drawn, four milliliters in total. Production of TCR beta cDNA used approximately 0.55 ug total RNA together with a constant-region primer. Amplification in three nested multiplex PCR rounds with slightly modified ARM-PCR gave rise to TCR beta libraries. Each CDR3 protein is one row after TCRdb ran MiXCR on the multiplex PCR reads. The sample shows 320,000 or so distinct CDR3 sequences, 65% of them seen only once. This clonotype was obtained from a man aged 35 to 55 with primary liver carcinoma and hepatitis B virus infection. The sequenced sample was peripheral blood.

As DNA, the CDR3 is TGTGCCAGCAGCTTAGCCAACGGGGTAACAGATACGCAGTATTTT. Translating gives CASSLANGVTDTQYF. The V gene is TRBV11-1, the J gene TRBJ2-3, with D possibly being TRBD2 (5 bases). V lost 0 bases and J 3 bases, leaving 10 bases between the germline ends. The CDR3 is made up of 15 amino acids. Germline CDR1 SGHAT, CDR2 FQDESV (reference sequence).